This T cell receptor beta chain came from a study of patients and donors after allogeneic stem cell transplantation. In its sample, this clonotype was seen many times. This CDR3 has 14 residues. V lost 3 bases, J lost 4 bases, and 12 bases lay in between. Using its own MiXCR run on the RT-PCR reads, TCRdb lists one record per CDR3 protein. The repertoire includes approximately 200,000 distinct CDR3 sequences, 41% of them detected once, and approximately 32% sits in the top ten. Material: blood, either unsorted or a sorted T cell fraction (not recorded which). This rearrangement joins TRBV12-3 or TRBV12-4 to TRBJ1-2; D call uncertain. This clonotype was sampled from a human donor who was either an allogeneic HSCT recipient or a stem cell or donor lymphocyte infusion donor (not recorded which). It is not recorded whose cells these are; they may come from a transplant donor. The CDR3 DNA follows: TGTGCCAGCAGTTTGGGCTATCGGAGCTATGGCTACACCTTC. This encodes CASSLGYRSYGYTF.